This T cell receptor (beta chain) was sequenced during a study of blood T cells in healthy people across ages. Regarding the study as a whole: Compared with aged donors, long-lived donors showed fewer expanded clones, suggesting selection.

This CDR3 comprises 13 residues. The germline CDR1 and CDR2 sequences are SQVTM and ANQGSEA. V shed 6 bases and J 4 bases; nucleotides not matched to a gene: 3. The use of a sample-barcoded 5' primer and a J-beta primer mix characterized a second PCR of roughly 7 to 12 cycles. TCRdb reanalysed the 5' RACE reads using MiXCR and keeps one entry per CDR3 protein. This sample carries 800,000 to 1,300,000 distinct CDR3 sequences, approximately 26% of them seen once, and the ten largest clones take around 0.75%. Of note for this clonotype: The antigen is not known.

The same data also went into a second study, on T cells of mothers and their children.

This sequence joins TRBV29-1 and TRBJ1-5; the match to TRBD1 covers 10 bases. This TCR derives from a girl aged 2 to 10 in good health. Sequencing was carried out using blood. DNA of the CDR3: TGCAGCGTGAAGGACAGGGGGAATCAGCCCCAGCATTTT. Translating it yields CSVKDRGNQPQHF.